The 22 T cell receptor beta chains below come from one sample, sequenced in a study of patients and donors after allogeneic stem cell transplantation. TCRdb re-analysed the RT-PCR reads in MiXCR, keeping a single row per CDR3 protein. This table holds 900,000 to 1,000,000 distinct CDR3 sequences, approximately 18% found once. The sequenced sample consisted of blood, either unsorted or a sorted T cell fraction (not recorded which). Source of these receptors: a human donor who was either an allogeneic HSCT recipient or a stem cell or donor lymphocyte infusion donor (not recorded which). It is not recorded whose cells these are; they may come from a transplant donor.

The table lists this clonotype with a few counts. The rearrangement joins TRBV5-1 to TRBJ1-6; the match to TRBD1 covers 8 bases. This CDR3 has 17 amino acids. With V trimmed by 0 bases and J by 7 bases, 9 bases remained unmatched. Germline V gene data show CDR1 as SGHRS and CDR2 as YFSETQ. In DNA, the CDR3 is TGCGCCAGCAGCTTGGGCCCACCGGGACAGGCGAATTCACCCCTCCACTTT. This encodes CASSLGPPGQANSPLHF.

This clonotype was seen repeatedly, ten times or more. J is TRBJ2-1 and V is TRBV20-1; D is possibly TRBD2 (7 bases). The CDR3 has 15 amino acids. V lost 6 bases and J 3 bases, leaving 18 bases between the germline ends. Germline V CDR1 and CDR2: DFQATT, SNEGSKA (reference sequence). The CDR3 loop reads CSAQVRGAFYNEQFF. CDR3 nucleotide sequence: TGCAGTGCCCAGGTCCGGGGGGCTTTCTACAATGAGCAGTTCTTC.

This clonotype was seen a few times. The chain recombines TRBV20-1 with TRBJ2-7; D possibly corresponds to TRBD2 (5 bases). V was pared by 6 bases and J by 3 bases, with 15 bases between. This CDR3 is built from 13 residues. Germline CDR1 is DFQATT and CDR2 is SNEGSKA (reference sequence). The CDR3: CSAGSGLGYEQYF. In nucleotides, the CDR3 is TGCAGTGCCGGAAGCGGCTTGGGCTACGAGCAGTACTTC.

The chain is built from TRBV3-1 and TRBJ2-7; 10 positions agree with TRBD2. The germline V gene has CDR1 LGHDT and CDR2 YNNKEL (reference sequence). CDR3 length equals 14 residues. The ends lost 5 bases at V and 6 bases at J; junction bases unmatched: 7. CDR3: CASSYSGRGVEQYF. CDR3 bases: TGTGCCAGCAGCTACAGCGGGAGGGGAGTCGAGCAGTACTTC.

The gene calls are TRBV5-8 and TRBJ2-3, with D possibly matching TRBD2 (5 bases). Per germline, CDR1 SGHTS and CDR2 YDEGEE. CDR3 length: 15 amino acids. V lost 0 bases and J 6 bases, leaving 14 bases between the germline ends. The chain's CDR3 is CASSLVAQSWDTQYF. CDR3 coding DNA: TGTGCCAGCAGCTTGGTAGCGCAAAGCTGGGATACGCAGTATTTT.

This clonotype has just a few counts. The genes are TRBV20-1 and TRBJ2-2, with D possibly being TRBD2 (6 bases). Between the trimmed V and J ends, which lost 5 bases and 0 bases, there was a span of 10 bases. The CDR3 contains 14 residues. Germline CDR1 is DFQATT and CDR2 is SNEGSKA (reference sequence). CDR3 coding DNA: TGCAGTGCTCGACTAGTGGCGAACACCGGGGAGCTGTTTTTT. Its translation is CSARLVANTGELFF.

V is TRBV5-6 and J is TRBJ1-2; maybe TRBD1 (6 bases). V lost 4 bases and J 5 bases, leaving 18 bases between the germline ends. Germline lookup yields CDR1 SGHDT and CDR2 YYEEEE. CDR3 size: 15 residues. The CDR3: CASSTDRLKGYGYTF. The DNA of the CDR3 is TGTGCCAGCAGCACCGACAGGCTAAAGGGGTATGGCTACACCTTC.

In its sample, this clonotype was seen a few times. V usage is TRBV6-2 or TRBV6-3 and J usage is TRBJ2-7; 7 bases agree with TRBD1. V was clipped by 5 bases and J by 0 bases; unmatched bases: 7. CDR3 length: 15 residues. CDR1 MNHEY and CDR2 SVGEGT come from the germline V gene. The CDR3 DNA reads as TGTGCCAGCAGTCCGGGACAGCGAAACTCCTACGAGCAGTACTTC. Encoded protein: CASSPGQRNSYEQYF.

V gene TRBV29-1 combines with J gene TRBJ2-1; no reliable D call. The CDR3 is made up of 10 amino acids. V was shortened by 5 bases and J by 8 bases, with 7 bases between the two germline ends. The germline gives CDR1 SQVTM, CDR2 ANQGSEA. The CDR3 DNA reads as TGCAGCGTTCTTACGGATGAGCAGTTCTTC. As protein: CSVLTDEQFF.

This clonotype has a handful of counts. In DNA form, the CDR3 reads TGTGCCAGCAGGGCAGGGGGGAATCAGCCCCAGCATTTT. It yields the protein CASRAGGNQPQHF. This rearrangement joins TRBV6-1 to TRBJ1-5; TRBD1 agrees at 7 bases. CDR1 is MNHNS and CDR2 is SASEGT in the germline V gene. The junction had 3 bases not matched to a gene; V was cut back by 6 bases and J by 4 bases. The CDR3 consists of 13 residues.

The table lists this clonotype with many counts. The chain carries TRBV5-1 and TRBJ1-4, with D uncertain. Trimming removed 4 bases at V and 8 bases at J, with 12 bases between. Looked up from germline, CDR1 is SGHRS and CDR2 is YFSETQ. There are 13 residues in the CDR3. CDR3 region: CASSGRGREKLFF. The CDR3 nucleotides are TGCGCCAGCAGCGGGAGAGGGCGGGAAAAACTGTTTTTT. The variable domain in full, with the rest retrieved from reference TRBV5-1 and TRBJ1-4, is KAGVTQTPRYLIKTRGQQVTLSCSPISGHRSVSWYQQTPGQGLQFLFEYFSETQRNKGNFPGRFSGRQFSNSRSEMNVSTLELGDSALYLCASSGRGREKLFFGSGTQLSVL.

Note on this clonotype: A much more abundant neighbour one base away suggests this may be a read error. The chain employs TRBV5-1 and TRBJ2-7; D is undetermined. Germline loops: CDR1 SGHRS, CDR2 YFSETQ. This CDR3 comprises 9 residues. The germline V and J ends were trimmed by 7 bases and 3 bases, with 2 bases remaining between them. In nucleotides, the CDR3 is TGCGCCAGCCACTACGAGCAGTACTTC. This codes for CASHYEQYF.

This clonotype was picked up a small number of times. CDR3 in amino acids: CSPTPSTSGGEETQYF. As DNA, the CDR3 is TGCAGTCCCACCCCGTCGACTAGCGGGGGGGAAGAGACCCAGTACTTC. V usage is TRBV20-1 and J usage is TRBJ2-5; 14 bases map to TRBD2. V was pared by 8 bases and J by 3 bases, with 11 bases of the junction left unmatched. Germline V gene data show CDR1 as DFQATT and CDR2 as SNEGSKA (reference sequence). The CDR3 runs 16 residues.

This clonotype was seen at least ten times. DNA for the CDR3: TGCGCCAGCAGCTTGCAGGGACCCACAGATACGCAGTATTTT. Residues: CASSLQGPTDTQYF. This chain links TRBV5-1 with TRBJ2-3, with D tentatively TRBD1 or TRBD2 (5 bases each). The V and J ends lost 1 base and 2 bases respectively, with 8 bases between them. The germline V gene encodes CDR1 SGHRS and CDR2 YFSETQ. This CDR3 region has 14 residues.

The gene calls are TRBV3-1 and TRBJ2-7; 7 bases line up with TRBD1. The germline gives CDR1 LGHDT, CDR2 YNNKEL (reference sequence). V shed 0 bases and J 5 bases; nucleotides not matched to a gene: 7. The CDR3 length is 15 residues. CDR3 nucleotides: TGTGCCAGCAGCCAAGATAACAGGGGACGGCACGAGCAGTACTTC. This encodes CASSQDNRGRHEQYF.

The J gene is TRBJ1-5, the V gene TRBV5-5; tentatively, D is TRBD1 (5 bases). Germline assignment: CDR1 SGHKS and CDR2 YYEKEE (reference sequence). V shed 2 bases and J shed 0 bases, with 12 bases lying between them. This CDR3 has 16 amino acids. CDR3 sequence: CASSLVGGDSNQPQHF. The CDR3, as DNA: TGTGCCAGCAGCTTAGTGGGGGGGGATAGCAATCAGCCCCAGCATTTT.

The chain joins TRBV2 to TRBJ2-2; weak D call: TRBD1 (6 bases). The CDR3 runs to 15 residues. Germline CDR1 reads SNHLY; CDR2 reads FYNNEI. V was cut by 7 bases and J by 0 bases, with 12 bases left in between. CDR3 nucleotide sequence: TGTGCCAGCACCACGACAGGATCGAACACCGGGGAGCTGTTTTTT. Its translation: CASTTTGSNTGELFF.

This clonotype has at least ten counts. The rearrangement links TRBV20-1 to TRBJ1-2; D uncertain. This CDR3 spans 14 amino acids. V was shortened by 0 bases and J by 4 bases, with 12 bases between the two germline ends. Germline CDR1 DFQATT, CDR2 SNEGSKA (reference sequence). As DNA, the CDR3 is TGCAGTGCTAGAGATGTGCAGGCGGGCTATGGCTACACCTTC. This codes for CSARDVQAGYGYTF.

This clonotype has only a few counts. The chain recombines TRBV20-1 with TRBJ2-7, with D unclear. This CDR3 region has 12 residues. The germline V and J ends were trimmed by 4 bases and 0 bases, with 7 bases remaining between them. Germline CDR1 and CDR2: DFQATT and SNEGSKA (reference sequence). The CDR3 spells CSATLPSYEQYF. CDR3 DNA sequence: TGCAGTGCTACCCTTCCCTCCTACGAGCAGTACTTC.

This clonotype has ten or more counts. The V and J genes are TRBV12-3 or TRBV12-4 and TRBJ2-1; TRBD2 aligns across 10 bases. The CDR3 loop spans 15 amino acids. J was trimmed by 3 bases and V by 2 bases; bases with no gene match: 1. CDR3 protein: CASSLTSGNYNEQFF. In DNA form, the CDR3 reads TGTGCCAGCAGTTTAACTAGCGGGAACTACAATGAGCAGTTCTTC.

This clonotype was found once. V is TRBV2 and J is TRBJ1-5, with unresolved D. Deletions cut 7 bases from V and 0 bases from J, with 13 bases between. The CDR3 has 15 amino acids. Germline loops: CDR1 SNHLY, CDR2 FYNNEI. This CDR3 is CASTEGYLSNQPQHF. The CDR3 nucleotides are TGTGCCAGCACCGAGGGTTACCTTAGCAATCAGCCCCAGCATTTT.

The chain joins TRBV7-8 to TRBJ2-7; weak D call: TRBD1 (5 bases). The germline V gene has CDR1 SGHVS and CDR2 FQNEAQ. V was trimmed by 1 base and J by 5 bases, leaving 15 bases between them. The CDR3 covers 15 residues. The DNA of the CDR3 is TGTGCCAGCAGCTTAGGGGGCCTGGGCCTGGACGAGCAGTACTTC. Encoded protein: CASSLGGLGLDEQYF.